This T cell receptor (beta chain) appears in the sequencing data of a study of cytomegalovirus exposure and HLA in healthy donors. The germline gives CDR1 SNHLY, CDR2 FYNNEI. The CDR3 is 14 amino acids. The V gene end was trimmed by 6 bases and the J gene end by 2 bases; junction bases not matched to a gene: 7. The study ran its PCR with 60 Vbeta and 13 Jbeta primers. The method was immunoSEQ multiplex PCR; TCRdb's version includes in-frame clones alone and lacks a portion of them. This sample yields 150,000 to 160,000 clones, of which less than 85% are seen a single time; approximately 6.3% belongs to the top ten.

V is TRBV2 and J is TRBJ2-7; 7 bases map to TRBD1. The sequence came from a woman aged 50 to 65 in good health and CMV-seropositive. Sequenced: PBMCs. CDR3 sequence (DNA): TGTGCCAGCAGGGGGACAGCGTCCACCTACGAGCAGTACTTC. The encoded protein is CASRGTASTYEQYF.